These T cell receptor beta chains were read from a single sample in a study of blood T cell repertoires in COVID-19. Using immunoSEQ multiplex PCR, the repertoire was profiled, and TCRdb retains in-frame clones only, with some absent. In the table there are about 140,000 clones, 82% of which are singletons. Sample: peripheral blood. These TCRs come from a woman older than 75 with acute or convalescent COVID-19. The CDR3 runs from the conserved cysteine through the conserved F or W. A D gene is named only where the DNA matches it firmly. For some rows the clone size is stated as once, few or many, or as a class when expanded; others skip it.

TGTGCCAGCAGTGAAGCGTCCCGGTACAATGAGCAGTTCTTC	CASSEASRYNEQFF	NA	TRBV6-1	TRBJ2-1	NA
TGTGCCAGCCTCACCGCGGGCTATCTCACCGGGGAGCTGTTTTTT	CASLTAGYLTGELFF	NA	TRBV7-2	TRBJ2-2	NA
TGTGCCAGCAGTTTGACTCGCACAGATACGCAGTATTTT	CASSLTRTDTQYF	NA	TRBV27	TRBJ2-3	NA
TGTGCCTGGAGTATGGCGGCTTATGGCTACACCTTC	CAWSMAAYGYTF	few	TRBV30	TRBJ1-2	NA
TGTGCCAGCACTACGCGGGCAGGGGCCTCCCGGGATACGCAGTATTTT	CASTTRAGASRDTQYF	NA	TRBV6-6	TRBJ2-3	NA
TGTGCCAGCAGTTGGACAGTAGGGAACACTGAAGCTTTCTTT	CASSWTVGNTEAFF	NA	TRBV2	TRBJ1-1	NA
TGTGCCAGCAGCTTAGTAACCGGGACTAGCAGGACCGGGGAGCTGTTTTTT	CASSLVTGTSRTGELFF	NA	TRBV7-2	TRBJ2-2	TRBD2
TGTGCCAGCAGCCCACCGACAGGACCAGAAAAACTGTTTTTT	CASSPPTGPEKLFF	once	TRBV7-9	TRBJ1-4	NA
TGTGCCACCAGCGAGGGCGGTTGGGGGGGCCCGAACACTGAAGCTTTCTTT	CATSEGGWGGPNTEAFF	NA	TRBV15	TRBJ1-1	NA
TGTGCCAGCAGCCAAACAGGGACGGGGGAGCAGTACTTC	CASSQTGTGEQYF	NA	TRBV3-1/TRBV3-2	TRBJ2-7	NA
TGTGCCAGCAGCTCAACCGCTTGGGGAGGGGAAGGATCCGGGGAGCTGTTTTTT	CASSSTAWGGEGSGELFF	few	TRBV5-6	TRBJ2-2	TRBD2
TGTGCCAGCAGCTCCCGACTAGCTAGGGAGCAGTACTTC	CASSSRLAREQYF	NA	TRBV7-2	TRBJ2-7	TRBD2
TGTGCCAGCAGAACAGGGGGATCGAACTATGGCTACACCTTC	CASRTGGSNYGYTF	NA	TRBV28	TRBJ1-2	TRBD1
TGCAGCGTTGAAAGGGGGCTAGCGGGAGGGTGGAACACCGGGGAGCTGTTTTTT	CSVERGLAGGWNTGELFF	NA	TRBV29-1	TRBJ2-2	TRBD2
TGTGCCACCCAACAGGGTCTCACTGAAGCTTTCTTT	CATQQGLTEAFF	NA	TRBV11-2	TRBJ1-1	NA